This TCR beta chain was captured in a study of T cell repertoires in cytomegalovirus infection. The study's findings and limits: CMV carriers having the relevant HLA were flagged by cumulative public TCR beta family frequency. HLA-C-restricted CMV-specific TCR beta clonotypes prevailed in the ex vivo response.

With regard to this clonotype: Its antigen is undetermined.

V lost 1 base to trimming and J lost 5 bases, with 8 bases between them. The CDR3 sequence is 13 residues long. Germline lookup yields CDR1 SQVTM and CDR2 ANQGSEA. TCRdb reprocessed the reads with MiXCR, giving one entry per CDR3 protein. This repertoire shows about 340,000 distinct CDR3 sequences, under 35% found once; its top ten account for around 19%. This TCR was sampled from a human donor in good health (CMV status not recorded). Some clones in this sample may be carry-over from other donors' samples. J is TRBJ1-4 and V is TRBV29-1; the D is unclear. Specimen: cultured PBMCs, collected from culture after CMV antigen stimulation. CDR3 sequence: CSVEGNSNEKLFF. The DNA of the CDR3 is TGCAGCGTTGAAGGGAATTCCAATGAAAAACTGTTTTTT. Variable domain in full (rest from reference TRBV29-1 and TRBJ1-4): SAVISQKPSRDICQRGTSLTIQCQVDSQVTMMFWYRQQPGQSLTLIATANQGSEATYESGFVIDKFPISRPNLTFSTLTVSNMSPEDSSIYLCSVEGNSNEKLFFGSGTQLSVL.